The TCR beta chain described here comes from a study of human T cells and chemical hapten exposure. One entry per CDR3 protein, called by TCRdb with MiXCR from the RACE reads. The table has approximately 110,000 distinct CDR3 sequences, 9.5% to 12% seen once. Time point noted: patch test 1, 2 weeks after DPC sensitization. Treatment: therapeutic diphenylcyclopropenone sensitization with weekly scalp DPC. This clonotype was counted at least ten times. V was clipped by 1 base and J by 3 bases, with 1 base between them. Germline V gene sequence: CDR1 SEHNR, CDR2 FQNEAQ (reference sequence). There are 12 residues in the CDR3.

The rearrangement links TRBV7-9 to TRBJ2-1; no clear D gene. Specimen: whole blood, collected in connection with sensitization to the hapten diphenylcyclopropenone (DPC). The TCR was taken from a middle-aged woman with alopecia areata. Some clones in this sample may be carry-over from other donors' samples. Here the CDR3 DNA reads TGTGCCAGCAGCTTAGACTACAATGAGCAGTTCTTC. Translated: CASSLDYNEQFF.